The following is a T cell receptor beta chain sequence with its context. Study processing details: Estimation of nucleated cell counts was performed using reference gene primer amplification. TCRdb's table, derived via immunoSEQ multiplex PCR, lists solely in-frame clones and lacks some. Clone size and V and J calls were adopted from that table, with D and trimming inferred from the DNA. The sample includes some 75,000 clones, about 70% seen only once; the top ten take around 21%. The CDR3 length is 18 residues. From germline, CDR1 is SGHDN and CDR2 FVKESK. The J segment lost 1 base and the V segment lost 0 bases, leaving 7 bases of the junction unmatched. The sample comes from a study of blood T cell repertoires in COVID-19. Study details: T cells, B-cell-depleted T cells, or PBMCs provided the cDNA or gDNA that served as material.

The chain couples TRBV14 to TRBJ2-3; TRBD2 aligns across 10 bases. This sequence originates from a woman over 75 with active or convalescent COVID-19. The sample was peripheral blood. In nucleotides, the CDR3 is TGTGCCAGCAGCCAAGATCAGGTAGCGGGGGGCCGCACAGATACGCAGTATTTT. It is translated as CASSQDQVAGGRTDTQYF. Complete variable domain (other parts from reference TRBV14 and TRBJ2-3): EAGVTQFPSHSVIEKGQTVTLRCDPISGHDNLYWYRRVMGKEIKFLLHFVKESKQDESGMPNNRFLAERTGGTYSTLKVQPAELEDSGVYFCASSQDQVAGGRTDTQYFGPGTRLTVL.